This section outlines one T cell receptor (beta chain) sequence together with its context. Per germline, CDR1 LNHDA and CDR2 SQIVND (reference sequence). The V end was cut by 7 bases, the J end by 5 bases, with 20 bases between. This CDR3 comprises 15 residues. This record comes from a study of shared clonotypes between healthy human individuals. This table comes from immunoSEQ multiplex PCR, and its TCRdb copy is limited to in-frame clones, with some not included. This table holds nearly 500,000 clones, over 60% found once. The chain employs TRBV19 and TRBJ1-2, with a weak D call TRBD1 (6 bases). The sample consisted of PBMCs. The sequence came from a woman in her forties in good health. Some clones in this sample may be carry-over from other donors' samples. For the CDR3, the DNA is TGTGCCAGTATGAGGGGGACGGCTAATTCTTATGGCTACACCTTC. It specifies CASMRGTANSYGYTF.